One and the same sample provided the 29 T cell receptor beta chains below, sequenced in a study of somatic mutations in cytotoxic T cells in rheumatoid arthritis. The table came from immunoSEQ multiplex PCR; TCRdb's copy has only in-frame clones and leaves some out. The sample carries some 20,000 clones, about four fifths recorded once. Material: CD8+ T cells sorted from blood. The receptors shown here come from an adult with rheumatoid arthritis.

The chain recombines TRBV9 with TRBJ1-4; 7 bases match TRBD1. This CDR3 is built from 14 residues. V lost 4 bases and J lost 6; bases outside the gene matches: 6. Germline V CDR1 and CDR2: SGDLS, YYNGEE. The CDR3 nucleotides are TGTGCCAGCAGCACCCCCGACAGGGATGAAAAACTGTTTTTT. Its translation: CASSTPDRDEKLFF.

The V gene is TRBV13, the J gene TRBJ2-3; TRBD2 might be the D (6 bases). Between the trimmed V and J ends, which lost 7 bases and 4 bases, there was a span of 15 bases. The germline gives CDR1 PRHDT, CDR2 FYEKMQ (reference sequence). This CDR3 is 14 amino acids long. In DNA, the CDR3 is TGTGCCAGCACCGGGTGGCAGCGGGCAGATACGCAGTATTTT. Translation: CASTGWQRADTQYF.

The chain links TRBV14 to TRBJ1-1; D gene ambiguous. Trimming removed 4 bases at V and 8 bases at J, with 11 bases between. The CDR3 is made up of 12 amino acids. Looked up from germline, CDR1 is SGHDN and CDR2 is FVKESK. The CDR3 DNA is TGTGCCAGCAGCCGACCCGGACCGGAAGCTTTCTTT. Residues: CASSRPGPEAFF. The full variable domain, its missing parts supplied by reference TRBV14 and TRBJ1-1, is EAGVTQFPSHSVIEKGQTVTLRCDPISGHDNLYWYRRVMGKEIKFLLHFVKESKQDESGMPNNRFLAERTGGTYSTLKVQPAELEDSGVYFCASSRPGPEAFFGQGTRLTVV.

The gene calls are TRBV5-6 and TRBJ2-7; 12 positions agree with TRBD2. J lost 4 bases, V lost 4 bases, and 6 bases had no gene match. The germline V gene has CDR1 SGHDT and CDR2 YYEEEE. CDR3 length: 15 amino acids. DNA for the CDR3: TGTGCCAGCAGCCCCGGACTAGCGGGACAGTACGAGCAGTACTTC. Amino acid sequence: CASSPGLAGQYEQYF. Variable domain in full (rest from reference TRBV5-6 and TRBJ2-7): DAGVTQSPTHLIKTRGQQVTLRCSPKSGHDTVSWYQQALGQGPQFIFQYYEEEERQRGNFPDRFSGHQFPNYSSELNVNALLLGDSALYLCASSPGLAGQYEQYFGPGTRLTVT.

J is TRBJ2-6 and V is TRBV7-3, with D uncertain. Germline V lookup: CDR1 SGHTA, CDR2 FQGTGA. Deletions cut 5 bases from V and 0 bases from J, with 11 bases between. The CDR3 totals 16 residues. The CDR3 bases are TGTGCCAGCAGCCCCCTGATAGGCTCTGGGGCCAACGTCCTGACTTTC. Protein sequence: CASSPLIGSGANVLTF.

The chain carries TRBV2 and TRBJ2-1, with TRBD2 matching over 9 bases. The CDR3 is 15 residues long. Trimming took 4 bases from V and 4 from J; bases not matched to a gene: 5. The germline V gene encodes CDR1 SNHLY and CDR2 FYNNEI. CDR3 in amino acids: CASSVGGGAYNEQFF. The CDR3 DNA sequence: TGTGCCAGCAGTGTGGGCGGGGGGGCTTACAATGAGCAGTTCTTC.

This clone was recorded a few times. This chain joins TRBV13 and TRBJ1-1; D is unresolved. Germline V gives CDR1 PRHDT, CDR2 FYEKMQ (reference sequence). The V end was cut by 6 bases, the J end by 0 bases, with 8 bases between. This CDR3 is 13 amino acids long. The CDR3 region has the DNA TGTGCCAGCAGTTCTACAATGAACACTGAAGCTTTCTTT. This sequence encodes CASSSTMNTEAFF.

The chain recombines TRBV7-2 with TRBJ1-6; the D gene is possibly TRBD1 (5 bases). The CDR3 runs 15 residues. V lost 7 bases and J lost 7, with 17 bases in between. Germline values: CDR1 SGHTA, CDR2 FQGNSA. In DNA form, the CDR3 reads TGTGCCAGCACCGCTGGGGCCCCGAGGAATTCACCCCTCCACTTT. Protein: CASTAGAPRNSPLHF.

The rearrangement joins TRBV6-1 to TRBJ2-7, with 7 bases identical to TRBD1. The length of the CDR3 is 14 residues. V lost 7 bases to trimming and J lost 1 base; unmatched junction nucleotides: 7. Germline CDR1 MNHNS, CDR2 SASEGT. CDR3 bases: TGTGCCAGCACCCAAAGGGGACAGTCCTACGAGCAGTACTTC. Its protein is CASTQRGQSYEQYF.

The V call is TRBV27, the J call TRBJ1-1; D remains ambiguous. The germline V gene encodes CDR1 MNHEY and CDR2 SMNVEV (reference sequence). CDR3 size: 16 residues. Deletions cut 3 bases from V and 4 bases from J, with 18 bases between. The CDR3 coding sequence is TGTGCCAGCAGTTTGGCCTGGGCGTCTGGATCCACTGAAGCTTTCTTT. Translated: CASSLAWASGSTEAFF.

The genes are TRBV5-6 and TRBJ2-2, with a tentative D call TRBD1 (6 bases). CDR1 is SGHDT and CDR2 is YYEEEE in the germline V gene. Deletions cut 3 bases from V and 1 base from J, with 10 bases between. This CDR3 spans 15 amino acids. CDR3 DNA sequence: TGTGCCAGCAGCTCACGGACAGAGAACACCGGGGAGCTGTTTTTT. It specifies CASSSRTENTGELFF.

V usage is TRBV29-1 and J usage is TRBJ2-6; TRBD1 might be the D (5 bases). The CDR3 contains 16 residues. The germline V and J ends were trimmed by 0 bases and 2 bases, with 11 bases remaining between them. Germline V gene data show CDR1 as SQVTM and CDR2 as ANQGSEA. CDR3 protein: CSVEDKGSAGANVLTF. Written as DNA, the CDR3 is TGCAGCGTTGAAGACAAGGGGTCAGCTGGGGCCAACGTCCTGACTTTC.

The chain links TRBV9 to TRBJ1-4; the D gene is possibly TRBD1 (5 bases). Germline CDR1 is SGDLS and CDR2 is YYNGEE. The CDR3 loop spans 17 amino acids. Trimming left V 4 bases short and J 8 bases short, with 24 bases between. This chain's CDR3 is CASSPSGDQGRPEKLFF. In nucleotides, the CDR3 is TGTGCCAGCAGCCCAAGTGGCGATCAGGGCCGCCCGGAAAAACTGTTTTTT.

This clone was counted between two and nine times. This chain links TRBV19 with TRBJ1-2; weak D call: TRBD1 (6 bases). V lost 3 bases, J lost 6 bases, and 14 bases lay in between. Germline CDR1 reads LNHDA; CDR2 reads SQIVND (reference sequence). The CDR3 has 14 amino acids. Here the CDR3 reads CASSMMGGADGYTF. Here the CDR3 DNA reads TGTGCCAGTAGTATGATGGGGGGCGCTGATGGCTACACCTTC.

V and J are TRBV7-9 and TRBJ2-1; 11 nucleotides line up with TRBD1. CDR1 and CDR2 (germline): SEHNR, FQNEAQ (reference sequence). The CDR3 spans 15 residues. Germline trimming cut 5 bases from V and 8 bases from J; bases unmatched to any gene: 8. CDR3 DNA: TGTGCCAGCAGCCCCTGGGACAGGGGGAAAGATGAGCAGTTCTTC. Amino acid sequence: CASSPWDRGKDEQFF.

The V call is TRBV5-4, the J call TRBJ2-5; no clear D. The ends were cut back, 2 bases at V and 2 bases at J, with 10 bases in the middle. CDR1 is SGHNT, CDR2 YYREEE, per germline (reference sequence). The CDR3 consists of 14 residues. The CDR3 DNA reads TGTGCCAGCAGCTTTGTAACGGCTCAAGAGACCCAGTACTTC. Translation gives CASSFVTAQETQYF.

The chain couples TRBV18 to TRBJ2-7; D unresolved. Germline values: CDR1 KGHSH, CDR2 LQKENI. This CDR3 has 13 residues. V shed 0 bases and J shed 3 bases, with 6 bases lying between them. CDR3 coding DNA: TGTGCCAGCTCACCACCAGCGAGCTACGAGCAGTACTTC. This gives the protein CASSPPASYEQYF.

The CDR3 DNA reads TGCGCCAGCAGCCAAGTGGTCGGGGGCCAAGATACGCAGTATTTT. Translated, it gives CASSQVVGGQDTQYF. The chain carries TRBV4-1 and TRBJ2-3; D assignment may be TRBD1 or TRBD2 (6 bases each). The CDR3 is 15 residues long. Trimming removed 1 base from V and 5 bases from J, with 13 bases in between. CDR1 and CDR2 from the germline V gene are MGHRA and YSYEKL.

The chain links TRBV10-3 to TRBJ2-3; 7 bases align to TRBD2. Unmatched junction bases numbered 10, after V lost 10 bases and J lost 3 bases. This CDR3 is built from 14 residues. CDR1 and CDR2 (germline): ENHRY, SYGVKD. CDR3 amino acids: CATRLALSTDTQYF. For the CDR3, the DNA is TGTGCCACCCGACTAGCTTTAAGTACAGATACGCAGTATTTT.

The chain uses TRBV5-6 and TRBJ2-7; 9 bases agree with TRBD1. The V segment lost 4 bases and the J segment 4 bases; nucleotides outside the gene matches: 3. CDR1 is SGHDT, CDR2 YYEEEE, per germline. The CDR3 is 13 amino acids. The CDR3 here is CASSADRGYEQYV. In nucleotides, the CDR3 is TGTGCCAGCAGCGCGGACAGGGGTTACGAGCAGTACGTC.

The J gene is TRBJ1-1, the V gene TRBV15, with D perhaps TRBD1 (5 bases). Germline V gene data show CDR1 as LNHNV and CDR2 as YYDKDF (reference sequence). The CDR3 sequence is 12 residues long. V gave up 7 bases and J gave up 3 bases, with 9 bases separating them. DNA of the CDR3: TGTGCCACCAATGGGGGTGACACTGAAGCTTTCTTT. Translating gives CATNGGDTEAFF.

The chain combines TRBV5-4 with TRBJ2-5, with TRBD1 matching 7 bases. Germline CDR1 and CDR2: SGHNT and YYREEE (reference sequence). V was pared by 3 bases and J by 2 bases, with 4 bases of the junction left unmatched. CDR3 length equals 14 residues. The chain's CDR3 is CASSSPGQQETQYF. DNA of the CDR3: TGTGCCAGCAGCTCCCCGGGACAGCAAGAGACCCAGTACTTC. The whole variable domain, filled in from reference TRBV5-4 and TRBJ2-5, reads ETGVTQSPTHLIKTRGQQVTLRCSSQSGHNTVSWYQQALGQGPQFIFQYYREEENGRGNFPPRFSGLQFPNYSSELNVNALELDDSALYLCASSSPGQQETQYFGPGTRLLVL.

The V call is TRBV7-9, the J call TRBJ1-1; the D is unclear. CDR1 and CDR2 (germline): SEHNR, FQNEAQ (reference sequence). V was pared by 5 bases and J by 2 bases, with 12 bases between. This CDR3 contains 14 residues. CDR3 region: CASSQMIANTEAFF. The CDR3 nucleotides are TGTGCCAGCAGCCAGATGATAGCCAACACTGAAGCTTTCTTT.

The rearrangement uses TRBV2 and TRBJ2-1; either TRBD1 or TRBD2 may fit D (6 bases each). The germline V gene has CDR1 SNHLY and CDR2 FYNNEI. This CDR3 comprises 15 residues. V shed 6 bases and J shed 0 bases, with 12 bases lying between them. CDR3 sequence: CASRVGGFSYNEQFF. The CDR3 DNA follows: TGTGCCAGCAGGGTAGGGGGGTTCTCCTACAATGAGCAGTTCTTC.

The rearrangement joins TRBV5-6 to TRBJ1-2; D possibly corresponds to TRBD1 (6 bases). The CDR3 runs 13 residues. The germline CDR1 and CDR2 sequences are SGHDT and YYEEEE. V was shortened by 2 bases and J by 4 bases, with 9 bases between the two germline ends. The CDR3 DNA sequence: TGTGCCAGCAGCTTAGGGGGGATCTATGGCTACACCTTC. This codes for CASSLGGIYGYTF.

V and J are TRBV5-3 and TRBJ1-5, with TRBD1 as a possible D gene (6 bases). TRBV5-3 is reported as an ORF; its role is uncertain. CDR3 length equals 14 residues. The V end lost 0 bases, the J end lost 4 bases, and 8 bases lay between the germline ends. This CDR3 reads CARSLGGGNQPQHF. The CDR3 DNA follows: TGTGCCAGAAGCTTGGGAGGGGGGAATCAGCCCCAGCATTTT.

DNA of the CDR3: TGTGCCAGTAGTATTCAGCGGGGGTTCTACAATGAGCAGTTCTTC. It encodes CASSIQRGFYNEQFF. The J gene is TRBJ2-1, the V gene TRBV19, with 8 bases that match TRBD2. Germline CDR1 and CDR2: LNHDA and SQIVND (reference sequence). CDR3 length: 15 residues. Germline trimming cut 3 bases from V and 3 bases from J; bases unmatched to any gene: 4.

J is TRBJ2-7 and V is TRBV20-1; D gene uncertain. Trimming stripped 6 bases from V and 11 bases from J, with 17 bases between. The germline V gene has CDR1 DFQATT and CDR2 SNEGSKA (reference sequence). The CDR3 extends over 11 amino acids. This chain's CDR3 is CSAILLGEEYF. The CDR3 DNA follows: TGCAGTGCCATCCTTCTAGGAGAGGAGTACTTC.

CDR3 in amino acids: CASSPLGQINTEAFF. CDR3 bases: TGTGCCAGCTCACCACTGGGTCAGATTAACACTGAAGCTTTCTTT. The V and J genes are TRBV18 and TRBJ1-1; D remains unclear. CDR1 KGHSH and CDR2 LQKENI come from the germline V gene. V gave up 1 base and J gave up 2 bases, with 11 bases separating them. The CDR3 length is 15 residues.